The clone carrying this TCR beta chain was detected only a few times. What it binds is not known. Germline CDR1 is SGHAT and CDR2 is FQNNGV. V gave up 0 bases and J gave up 9 bases, with 11 bases separating them. The CDR3 totals 13 residues. Synthesis of cDNA was performed by 5'RACE using 10-nucleotide random UMIs. One entry per CDR3 protein results from TCRdb running MiXCR on the 5' RACE reads. The data contain fewer than 65,000 distinct CDR3 sequences, over 4% of them seen just once; the ten biggest clones take up 2.9%. This entry belongs to a study of neurological immune-mediated disorders. General study results and limits: Phylogenetically, 18 of 34 multiple sclerosis patients' repertoires fell into one related-CDR3 cluster, a possible signature.

Where libraries were unsorted, they were derived from 2 million PBMCs stored at -80 degrees C. Sequencing used PBMCs. This TCR came from a man aged 50-59 years with multiple sclerosis. This chain links TRBV11-2 with TRBJ1-1; D uncertain. CDR3 sequence reads: CASSLDLSPKAFF. CDR3 nucleotides: TGTGCCAGCAGCTTAGACTTGTCGCCTAAAGCTTTCTTT. The full variable domain, rest sourced from reference TRBV11-2 and TRBJ1-1, is EAGVAQSPRYKIIEKRQSVAFWCNPISGHATLYWYQQILGQGPKLLIQFQNNGVVDDSQLPKDRFSAERLKGVDSTLKIQPAKLEDSAVYLCASSLDLSPKAFFGQGTRLTVV.